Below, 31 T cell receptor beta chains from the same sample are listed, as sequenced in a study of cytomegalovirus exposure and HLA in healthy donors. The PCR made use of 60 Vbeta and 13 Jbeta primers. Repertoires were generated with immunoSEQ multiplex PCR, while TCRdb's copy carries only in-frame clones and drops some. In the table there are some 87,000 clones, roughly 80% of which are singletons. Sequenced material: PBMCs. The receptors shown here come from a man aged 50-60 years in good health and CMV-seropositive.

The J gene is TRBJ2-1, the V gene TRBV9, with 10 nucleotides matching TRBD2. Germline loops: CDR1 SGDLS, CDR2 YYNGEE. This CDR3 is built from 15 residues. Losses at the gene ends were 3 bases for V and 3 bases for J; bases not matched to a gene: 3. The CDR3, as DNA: TGTGCCAGCAGCGAGGGACTAGCGATCTACAATGAGCAGTTCTTC. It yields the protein CASSEGLAIYNEQFF.

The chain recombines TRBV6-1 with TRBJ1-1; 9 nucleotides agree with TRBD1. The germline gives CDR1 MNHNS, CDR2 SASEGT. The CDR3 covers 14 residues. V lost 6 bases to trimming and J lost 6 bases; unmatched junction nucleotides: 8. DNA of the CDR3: TGTGCCAGCAGCAAGGGACAGGGATTCGCTGAAGCTTTCTTT. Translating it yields CASSKGQGFAEAFF.

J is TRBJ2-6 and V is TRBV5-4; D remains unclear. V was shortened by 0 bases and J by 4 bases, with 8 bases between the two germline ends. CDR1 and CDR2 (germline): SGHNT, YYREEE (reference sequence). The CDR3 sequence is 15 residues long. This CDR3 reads CASSLVQLGANVLTF. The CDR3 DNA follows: TGTGCCAGCAGCTTGGTGCAGTTAGGGGCCAACGTCCTGACTTTC.

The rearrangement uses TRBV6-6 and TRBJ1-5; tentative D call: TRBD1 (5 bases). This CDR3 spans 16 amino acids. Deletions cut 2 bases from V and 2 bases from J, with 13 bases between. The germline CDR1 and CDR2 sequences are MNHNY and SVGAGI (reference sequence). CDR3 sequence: CASSYQQVDGNQPQHF. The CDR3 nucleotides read TGTGCCAGCAGTTACCAACAGGTCGATGGCAATCAGCCCCAGCATTTT.

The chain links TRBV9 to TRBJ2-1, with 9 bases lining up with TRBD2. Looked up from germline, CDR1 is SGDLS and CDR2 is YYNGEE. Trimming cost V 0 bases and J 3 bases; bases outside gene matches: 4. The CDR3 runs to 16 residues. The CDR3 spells CASSVDRRGGYNEQFF. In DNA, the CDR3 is TGTGCCAGCAGCGTAGATAGGCGGGGGGGCTACAATGAGCAGTTCTTC.

As DNA, the CDR3 is TGCGCCCGATACAGGGTGAACACCATATATTTT. Translation: CARYRVNTIYF. The rearrangement uses TRBV10-1 and TRBJ1-3, with a weak D call TRBD1 (6 bases). Trimming removed 11 bases from V and 7 bases from J, with 12 bases in between. Germline CDR1 is WNHNN and CDR2 is SYGVQD (reference sequence). This CDR3 region has 11 residues.

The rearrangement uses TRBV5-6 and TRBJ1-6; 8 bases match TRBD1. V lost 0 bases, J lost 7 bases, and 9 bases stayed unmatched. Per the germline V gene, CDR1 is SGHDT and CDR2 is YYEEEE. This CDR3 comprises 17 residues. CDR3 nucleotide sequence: TGTGCCAGCAGCTTGGGGTTTGTGGACAGGGACAATTCACCCCTCCACTTT. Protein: CASSLGFVDRDNSPLHF. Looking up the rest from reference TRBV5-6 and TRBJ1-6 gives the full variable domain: DAGVTQSPTHLIKTRGQQVTLRCSPKSGHDTVSWYQQALGQGPQFIFQYYEEEERQRGNFPDRFSGHQFPNYSSELNVNALLLGDSALYLCASSLGFVDRDNSPLHFGNGTRLTVT.

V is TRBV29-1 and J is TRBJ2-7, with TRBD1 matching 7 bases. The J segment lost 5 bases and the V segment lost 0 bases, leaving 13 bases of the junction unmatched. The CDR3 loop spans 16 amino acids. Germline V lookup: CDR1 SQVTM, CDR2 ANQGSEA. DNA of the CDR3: TGCAGCGTTGAAGATCGAGGGGGCTGGGATGGCGACGAGCAGTACTTC. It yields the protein CSVEDRGGWDGDEQYF.

The CDR3 region is CASSLRGNTEAFF. The DNA of the CDR3 is TGTGCCAGCAGTTTGCGGGGGAACACTGAAGCTTTCTTT. The chain combines TRBV28 with TRBJ1-1; no clear D gene. Between the trimmed V and J ends, which lost 3 bases and 1 base, there was a span of 6 bases. There are 13 residues in the CDR3. The germline V gene encodes CDR1 MDHEN and CDR2 SYDVKM.

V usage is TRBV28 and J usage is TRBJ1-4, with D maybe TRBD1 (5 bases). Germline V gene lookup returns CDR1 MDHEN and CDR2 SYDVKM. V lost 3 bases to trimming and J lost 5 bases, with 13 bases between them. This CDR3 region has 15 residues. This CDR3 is CASSFVTEKNEKLFF. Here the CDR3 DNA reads TGTGCCAGCAGTTTTGTGACAGAGAAAAATGAAAAACTGTTTTTT.

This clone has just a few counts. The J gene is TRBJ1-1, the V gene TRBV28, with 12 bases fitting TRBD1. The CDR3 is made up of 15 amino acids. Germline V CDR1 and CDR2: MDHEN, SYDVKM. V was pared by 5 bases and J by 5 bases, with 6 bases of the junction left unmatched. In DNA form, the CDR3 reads TGTGCCAGCAGTAGCTCGGGACAGGGGGCGACTGAAGCTTTCTTT. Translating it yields CASSSSGQGATEAFF.

CDR3 nucleotide sequence: TGTGCCAGCAGCTTAGTACGACATAGTGGCTACACCTTC. It codes for CASSLVRHSGYTF. The chain is built from TRBV7-2 and TRBJ1-2; D gene unclear. The CDR3 totals 13 residues. The V end was cut by 1 base, the J end by 7 bases, with 10 bases between. Germline CDR1 SGHTA, CDR2 FQGNSA.

This CDR3 reads CASSDLRENQETQYF. Here the CDR3 DNA reads TGTGCCAGCAGTGACTTACGGGAGAACCAAGAGACCCAGTACTTC. The chain couples TRBV6-5 to TRBJ2-5, with D possibly being TRBD2 (6 bases). Trimming took off 5 bases at V and 0 bases at J, with 13 bases between the two ends. CDR1 and CDR2 (germline): MNHEY, SVGAGI. The CDR3 contains 15 residues.

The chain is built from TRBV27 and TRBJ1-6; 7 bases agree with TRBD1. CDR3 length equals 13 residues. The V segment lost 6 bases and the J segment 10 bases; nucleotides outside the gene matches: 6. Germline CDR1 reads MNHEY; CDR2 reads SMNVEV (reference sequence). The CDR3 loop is CASRTGNSSPLHF. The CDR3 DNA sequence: TGTGCCAGCAGGACAGGGAATTCGTCACCCCTCCACTTT.

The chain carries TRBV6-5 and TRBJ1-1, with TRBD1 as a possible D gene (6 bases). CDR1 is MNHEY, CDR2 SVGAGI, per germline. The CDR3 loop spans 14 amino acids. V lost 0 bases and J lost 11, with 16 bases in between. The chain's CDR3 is CASSYSRDMGSAFF. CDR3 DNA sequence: TGTGCCAGCAGTTACTCCCGGGACATGGGCAGTGCTTTCTTT.

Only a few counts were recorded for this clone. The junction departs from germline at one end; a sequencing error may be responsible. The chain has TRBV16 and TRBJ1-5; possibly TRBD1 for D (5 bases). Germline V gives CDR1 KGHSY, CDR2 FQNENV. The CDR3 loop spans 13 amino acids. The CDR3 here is CASSNAGDQPQNF. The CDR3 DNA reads TGTGCCAGCAGCAATGCGGGGGATCAGCCCCAGAATTTT.

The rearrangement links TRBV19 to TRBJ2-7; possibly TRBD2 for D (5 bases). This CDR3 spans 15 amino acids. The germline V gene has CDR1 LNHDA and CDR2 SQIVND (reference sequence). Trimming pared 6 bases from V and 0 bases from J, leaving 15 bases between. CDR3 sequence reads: CASSLNMGSSYEQYF. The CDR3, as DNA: TGTGCCAGTAGCCTTAACATGGGGAGCTCCTACGAGCAGTACTTC.

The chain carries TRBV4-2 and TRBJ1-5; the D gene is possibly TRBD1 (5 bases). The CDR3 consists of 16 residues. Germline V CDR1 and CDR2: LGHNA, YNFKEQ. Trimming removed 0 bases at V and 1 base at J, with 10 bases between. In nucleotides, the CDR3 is TGTGCCAGCAGCCAAGAAGGCTGGGGCAGCAATCAGCCCCAGCATTTT. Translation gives CASSQEGWGSNQPQHF.

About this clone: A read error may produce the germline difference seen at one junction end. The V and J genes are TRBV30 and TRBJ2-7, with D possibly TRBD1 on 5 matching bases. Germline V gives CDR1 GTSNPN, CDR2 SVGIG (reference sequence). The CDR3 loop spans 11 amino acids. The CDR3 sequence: CALGHPYEQHF. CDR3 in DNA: TGTGCCCTCGGACACCCCTACGAGCAGCACTTC.

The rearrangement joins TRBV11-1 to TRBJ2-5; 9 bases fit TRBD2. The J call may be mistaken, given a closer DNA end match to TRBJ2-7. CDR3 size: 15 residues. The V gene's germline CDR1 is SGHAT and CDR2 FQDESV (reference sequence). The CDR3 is CASSLVGTSPYEQYF. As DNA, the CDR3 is TGTGCCAGCAGCTTAGTAGGGACTAGCCCCTACGAGCAGTACTTC.

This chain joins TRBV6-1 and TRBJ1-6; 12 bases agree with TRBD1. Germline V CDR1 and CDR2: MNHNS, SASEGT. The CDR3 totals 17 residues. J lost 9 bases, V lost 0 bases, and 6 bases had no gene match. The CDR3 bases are TGTGCCAGCAGTGAAGCGCTTGGGACAGGGGGCTTTTCACCCCTCCACTTT. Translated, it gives CASSEALGTGGFSPLHF.

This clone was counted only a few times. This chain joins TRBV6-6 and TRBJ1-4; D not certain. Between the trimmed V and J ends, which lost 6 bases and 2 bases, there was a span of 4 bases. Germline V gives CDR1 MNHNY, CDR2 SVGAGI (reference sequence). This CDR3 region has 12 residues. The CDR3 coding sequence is TGTGCCAGCAGGAGGACTAATGAAAAACTGTTTTTT. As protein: CASRRTNEKLFF.

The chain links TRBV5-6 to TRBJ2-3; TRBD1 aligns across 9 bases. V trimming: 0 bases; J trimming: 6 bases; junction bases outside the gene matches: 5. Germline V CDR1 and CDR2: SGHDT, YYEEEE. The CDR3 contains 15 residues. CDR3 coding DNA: TGTGCCAGCAGCTTGGTGGGACAGGGTGCGGATACGCAGTATTTT. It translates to CASSLVGQGADTQYF.

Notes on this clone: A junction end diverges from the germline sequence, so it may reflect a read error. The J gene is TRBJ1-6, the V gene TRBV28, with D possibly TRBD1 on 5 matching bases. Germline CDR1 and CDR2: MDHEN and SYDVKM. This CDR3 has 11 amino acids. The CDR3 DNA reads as TGTGCCAGTCGGGGGAATTCACCCCTCAACTTT. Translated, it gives CASRGNSPLNF.

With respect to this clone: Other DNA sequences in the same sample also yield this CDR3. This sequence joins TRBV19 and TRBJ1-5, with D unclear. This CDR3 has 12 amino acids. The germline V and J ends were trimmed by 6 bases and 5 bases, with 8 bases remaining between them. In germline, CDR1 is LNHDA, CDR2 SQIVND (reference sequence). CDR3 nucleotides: TGTGCCAGTAGCCTGAGAGATCAGCCCCAGCATTTT. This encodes CASSLRDQPQHF.

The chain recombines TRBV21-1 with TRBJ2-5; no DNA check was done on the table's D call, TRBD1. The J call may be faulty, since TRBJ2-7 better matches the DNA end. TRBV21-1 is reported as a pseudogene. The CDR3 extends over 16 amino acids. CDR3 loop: CASSVNRGFLSYEQYF. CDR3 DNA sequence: TGTGCCAGCAGTGTTAACAGGGGCTTCCTCTCCTACGAGCAGTACTTC.

CDR3 bases: TGTGCCAGCAGCGAGCTAGCGGGGTCGGACACCGGGGAGCTGTTTTTT. This encodes CASSELAGSDTGELFF. This sequence joins TRBV7-9 and TRBJ2-2, with 9 bases aligning to TRBD2. The trim removed 5 bases at V and 3 bases at J, leaving 7 bases unmatched. The CDR3 is made up of 16 amino acids. Germline V gene lookup returns CDR1 SEHNR and CDR2 FQNEAQ (reference sequence).

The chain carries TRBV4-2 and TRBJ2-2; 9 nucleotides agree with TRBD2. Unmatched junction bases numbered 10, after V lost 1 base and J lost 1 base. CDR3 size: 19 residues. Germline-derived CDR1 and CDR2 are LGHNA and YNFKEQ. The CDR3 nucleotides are TGTGCCAGCAGCCAAGGGGCGGGGGGGCGCGGTGGGAACACCGGGGAGCTGTTTTTT. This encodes CASSQGAGGRGGNTGELFF.

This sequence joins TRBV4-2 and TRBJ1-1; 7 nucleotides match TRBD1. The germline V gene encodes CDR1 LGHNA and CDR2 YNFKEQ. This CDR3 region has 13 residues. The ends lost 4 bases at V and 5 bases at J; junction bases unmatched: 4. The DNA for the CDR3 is TGTGCCAGCAGCCTCCAGGGGGATACTGAAGCTTTCTTT. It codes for CASSLQGDTEAFF.

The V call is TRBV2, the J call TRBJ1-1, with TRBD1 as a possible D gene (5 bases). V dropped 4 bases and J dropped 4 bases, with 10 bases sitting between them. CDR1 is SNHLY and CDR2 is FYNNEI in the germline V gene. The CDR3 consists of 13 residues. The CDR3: CASSAEGTTEAFF. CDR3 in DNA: TGTGCCAGCAGTGCGGAGGGGACCACTGAAGCTTTCTTT.

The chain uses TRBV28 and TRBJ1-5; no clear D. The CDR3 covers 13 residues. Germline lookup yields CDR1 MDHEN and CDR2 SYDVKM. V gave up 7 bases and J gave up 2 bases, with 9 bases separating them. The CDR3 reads CASKREGNQPQHF. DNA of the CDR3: TGTGCCAGCAAGAGAGAGGGCAATCAGCCCCAGCATTTT.